Following are 28 T cell receptor beta chains from one sample sequenced in a study of blood T cell repertoires in COVID-19. Clones were sequenced by immunoSEQ multiplex PCR, and TCRdb holds only the in-frame ones, with some missing. The sample lists about 190,000 clones; roughly four fifths were seen once. The sequencing input was peripheral blood. These receptors were obtained from a man aged 45-60 years who had recovered from COVID-19.

DNA for the CDR3: TGTGCCAGCAGCAAAGCGGCCCAAACAGCGGGAAACCTCTCCTACGAGCAGTACTTC. It codes for CASSKAAQTAGNLSYEQYF. This chain uses TRBV21-1 with TRBJ2-7; the table's D call TRBD2 went unverified against the DNA. TRBV21-1 is a documented pseudogene. This CDR3 has 19 residues.

The chain has TRBV24-1 and TRBJ2-7; D not resolved. The V and J ends lost 7 bases and 0 bases respectively, with 15 bases between them. Germline V gene sequence: CDR1 KGHDR, CDR2 SFDVKD. The CDR3 has 15 residues. CDR3: CATRVRPGSSYEQYF. The CDR3 DNA sequence: TGTGCCACCAGGGTCCGGCCAGGTAGCTCCTACGAGCAGTACTTC.

This clone turned up a few times. The V call is TRBV2, the J call TRBJ2-1; D perhaps matches TRBD2 (6 bases). Germline CDR1 is SNHLY and CDR2 is FYNNEI. Trimming took 5 bases from V and 0 from J, leaving 14 bases between them. The CDR3 is 16 residues long. This CDR3 reads CASSLEEGFSYNEQFF. In DNA, the CDR3 is TGTGCCAGCAGTCTAGAGGAGGGATTCTCCTACAATGAGCAGTTCTTC.

This chain joins TRBV30 and TRBJ2-4; 7 nucleotides align to TRBD1. This CDR3 contains 14 residues. The trim removed 0 bases at V and 1 base at J, leaving 0 bases unmatched. CDR1 is GTSNPN and CDR2 is SVGIG in the germline V gene (reference sequence). The CDR3 sequence is CAWSVQGAKNIQYF. DNA for the CDR3: TGTGCCTGGAGTGTACAGGGGGCCAAAAACATTCAGTACTTC. The whole variable domain, remainder taken from reference TRBV30 and TRBJ2-4, is SQTIHQWPATLVQPVGSPLSLECTVEGTSNPNLYWYRQAAGRGLQLLFYSVGIGQISSEVPQNLSASRPQDRQFILSSKKLLLSDSGFYLCAWSVQGAKNIQYFGAGTRLSVL.

This clone was counted a single time. V is TRBV6-6 and J is TRBJ2-7, with D uncertain. The germline V gene encodes CDR1 MNHNY and CDR2 SVGAGI (reference sequence). This CDR3 has 14 residues. V was trimmed by 0 bases and J by 1 base, leaving 7 bases between them. The CDR3 loop reads CASSYSFRSYEQYF. The CDR3 nucleotides are TGTGCCAGCAGTTACTCATTCCGGTCCTACGAGCAGTACTTC.

The chain employs TRBV7-8 and TRBJ2-5; 8 bases line up with TRBD2. The CDR3 contains 14 residues. Germline lookup yields CDR1 SGHVS and CDR2 FQNEAQ. V lost 5 bases, J lost 5 bases, and 7 bases stayed unmatched. CDR3 nucleotide sequence: TGTGCCAGCAGCCCCACCAGCGGGAGTGAGACCCAGTACTTC. Protein: CASSPTSGSETQYF.

The rearrangement links TRBV7-8 to TRBJ2-7; perhaps TRBD2 as D (6 bases). The germline V and J ends were trimmed by 2 bases and 5 bases, with 19 bases remaining between them. The CDR3 sequence is 16 residues long. CDR1 and CDR2 from the germline V gene are SGHVS and FQNEAQ. CDR3 nucleotide sequence: TGTGCCAGCAGCTTACCGGTCGGGGCGGGAACGAACGAGCAGTACTTC. This sequence encodes CASSLPVGAGTNEQYF. Combining the CDR3 with reference TRBV7-8 and TRBJ2-7 gives the whole variable domain GAGVSQSPRYKVAKRGQDVALRCDPISGHVSLFWYQQALGQGPEFLTYFQNEAQLDKSGLPSDRFFAERPEGSVSTLKIQRTQQEDSAVYLCASSLPVGAGTNEQYFGPGTRLTVT.

V is TRBV29-1 and J is TRBJ2-5, with 15 bases identical to TRBD2. Germline V gives CDR1 SQVTM, CDR2 ANQGSEA. CDR3 length: 16 residues. Trimming removed 2 bases from V and 6 bases from J; junction bases left unmatched: 7. Here the CDR3 DNA reads TGCAGCGTTGAACCGACGGGACTAGCGGGAGGAAAGACCCAGTACTTC. Amino acid sequence: CSVEPTGLAGGKTQYF.

This clone was observed a handful of times. The chain links TRBV27 to TRBJ2-5; D unresolved. In germline, CDR1 is MNHEY, CDR2 SMNVEV (reference sequence). The V and J ends lost 7 bases and 4 bases respectively, with 16 bases between them. This CDR3 contains 14 residues. CDR3 DNA sequence: TGTGCCAGCAAGTCGCTTAGCCCTATAGAGACCCAGTACTTC. Translated: CASKSLSPIETQYF.

The V gene is TRBV7-3, the J gene TRBJ2-3, with 10 bases identical to TRBD2. CDR3 length: 16 residues. Per germline, CDR1 SGHTA and CDR2 FQGTGA. Trimming at V came to 5 bases and at J to 5 bases, leaving 10 bases not matched to a gene. CDR3 in DNA: TGTGCCAGCAGCCCGCAAGCGGGAGGGCCTGTAGATACGCAGTATTTT. Its protein is CASSPQAGGPVDTQYF.

In its sample, this clone was seen once. The genes are TRBV4-3 and TRBJ1-1; tentative D call: TRBD1 (6 bases). Germline V lookup: CDR1 LGHNA, CDR2 YSLEER. The CDR3 spans 16 residues. V shed 0 bases and J shed 5 bases, with 16 bases lying between them. The DNA of the CDR3 is TGCGCCAGCAGCCAAGATTTCCGGGGGGCGAATACTGAAGCTTTCTTT. Its protein is CASSQDFRGANTEAFF.

The chain couples TRBV18 to TRBJ2-5; 7 nucleotides agree with TRBD1. The CDR3 is 16 residues long. The J segment lost 5 bases and the V segment lost 3 bases, leaving 12 bases of the junction unmatched. Germline values: CDR1 KGHSH, CDR2 LQKENI. For the CDR3, the DNA is TGTGCCAGCTCACCGGGGGTAGGGGGCGATTCGGAGACCCAGTACTTC. Its translation is CASSPGVGGDSETQYF.

The V and J genes are TRBV6-5 and TRBJ2-7; D may be TRBD1 (6 bases). The length of the CDR3 is 15 residues. V was trimmed by 6 bases and J by 0 bases, leaving 15 bases between them. CDR1 is MNHEY and CDR2 is SVGAGI in the germline V gene. In DNA form, the CDR3 reads TGTGCCAGCAGGCGTTGGGGGCCCGTCTCCTACGAGCAGTACTTC. It translates to CASRRWGPVSYEQYF.

The chain is built from TRBV19 and TRBJ2-7; 9 bases match TRBD1. J was trimmed by 3 bases and V by 4 bases; bases with no gene match: 7. This CDR3 comprises 15 residues. Germline V gene sequence: CDR1 LNHDA, CDR2 SQIVND (reference sequence). The CDR3 DNA is TGTGCCAGTAGTACCACCGACAGGGGGGTCTACGAGCAGTACTTC. Translating gives CASSTTDRGVYEQYF.

This rearrangement joins TRBV7-9 to TRBJ2-1; possibly TRBD1 for D (5 bases). The CDR3 length is 13 residues. CDR1 and CDR2 (germline): SEHNR, FQNEAQ (reference sequence). Trimming shortened V by 2 bases and J by 7 bases, and 9 bases separated the two germline ends. The CDR3 DNA reads as TGTGCCAGCAGCTTATCTCAGGGTAATGAGCAGTTCTTC. Encoded protein: CASSLSQGNEQFF.

The CDR3 reads CASSFNSSPLHF. The CDR3 DNA is TGTGCCAGCAGTTTTAACAGTTCACCCCTCCACTTT. This sequence joins TRBV27 and TRBJ1-6; D is undetermined. This CDR3 comprises 12 residues. Germline V gene data show CDR1 as MNHEY and CDR2 as SMNVEV (reference sequence). V was trimmed by 3 bases and J by 9 bases, leaving 6 bases between them.

The J gene is TRBJ1-2, the V gene TRBV30, with a weak D call TRBD1 (6 bases). The CDR3 runs 13 residues. Germline loops: CDR1 GTSNPN, CDR2 SVGIG (reference sequence). The germline V and J ends were trimmed by 0 bases and 7 bases, with 12 bases remaining between them. CDR3 nucleotide sequence: TGTGCCTGGAGTGTTAATGAACAGGGTGGCTACACCTTC. It is translated as CAWSVNEQGGYTF.

This clone was seen a single time. The genes are TRBV5-1 and TRBJ1-3; D not certain. Germline V gene lookup returns CDR1 SGHRS and CDR2 YFSETQ. This CDR3 is built from 15 residues. V lost 0 bases, J lost 0 bases, and 7 bases lay in between. The CDR3 region is CASSLDGLSGNTIYF. CDR3 nucleotides: TGCGCCAGCAGCTTGGATGGACTCTCTGGAAACACCATATATTTT.

The rearrangement links TRBV10-3 to TRBJ1-6, with TRBD1 matching over 8 bases. Trimming removed 4 bases from V and 10 bases from J; junction bases left unmatched: 12. This CDR3 is 16 amino acids long. From germline, CDR1 is ENHRY and CDR2 SYGVKD. As DNA, the CDR3 is TGTGCCATCAGTGGTCTCGGGACAGGAGATTCATCACCCCTCCACTTT. Amino acid sequence: CAISGLGTGDSSPLHF.

V and J are TRBV10-3 and TRBJ1-2; 11 bases align to TRBD1. The V and J ends lost 3 bases and 7 bases, in that order; junction bases with no gene match: 7. CDR3 length: 15 residues. CDR1 and CDR2 (germline): ENHRY, SYGVKD. The CDR3 DNA reads as TGTGCCATCAGTGACTACGGACAGGGGGCGGGTGGCTACACCTTC. Protein product: CAISDYGQGAGGYTF.

This clone was seen a handful of times. This sequence joins TRBV6-5 and TRBJ2-1, with D perhaps matching TRBD1 (6 bases). CDR3 length: 15 residues. Looked up from germline, CDR1 is MNHEY and CDR2 is SVGAGI. Between the trimmed V and J ends, which lost 5 bases and 5 bases, there was a span of 16 bases. The CDR3 coding sequence is TGTGCCAGCAGTCTCCTCAGGGGAAGAGACAATGAGCAGTTCTTC. Protein product: CASSLLRGRDNEQFF.

Comments on this clone: Distinct nucleotide sequences in the sample also encode this CDR3. The chain carries TRBV18 and TRBJ1-1; TRBD1 matches 9 bases. Germline assignment: CDR1 KGHSH and CDR2 LQKENI. This CDR3 spans 14 amino acids. Unmatched junction bases numbered 4, after V lost 3 bases and J lost 5 bases. In nucleotides, the CDR3 is TGTGCCAGCTCACCGGGACAGGGAGGTACTGAAGCTTTCTTT. Its protein product is CASSPGQGGTEAFF.

V gene TRBV5-4 combines with J gene TRBJ1-2; D is possibly TRBD1 (5 bases). CDR1 is SGHNT and CDR2 is YYREEE in the germline V gene (reference sequence). This CDR3 has 13 residues. The ends were cut back, 0 bases at V and 4 bases at J, with 7 bases in the middle. CDR3 bases: TGTGCCAGCAGCTTGGAGACAGCCTATGGCTACACCTTC. This gives the protein CASSLETAYGYTF.

V gene TRBV19 combines with J gene TRBJ2-7, with a tentative D call TRBD1 (7 bases). Germline V gene data show CDR1 as LNHDA and CDR2 as SQIVND (reference sequence). V was shortened by 7 bases and J by 2 bases, with 15 bases between the two germline ends. The CDR3 runs to 14 residues. The CDR3 region is CASTSRDSPYEQYF. As DNA, the CDR3 is TGTGCCAGTACCTCGCGGGACAGTCCCTACGAGCAGTACTTC.

The chain carries TRBV7-9 and TRBJ2-7; 9 bases match TRBD1. V trimming: 5 bases; J trimming: 5 bases; junction bases outside the gene matches: 10. CDR3 length: 15 amino acids. Germline V gene sequence: CDR1 SEHNR, CDR2 FQNEAQ (reference sequence). The CDR3 here is CASSHRDRVFDEQYF. The CDR3 region has the DNA TGTGCCAGCAGCCACCGGGACAGGGTCTTCGACGAGCAGTACTTC.

The chain carries TRBV30 and TRBJ1-3; D is unclear. This CDR3 has 14 amino acids. Trimming took off 0 bases at V and 0 bases at J, with 6 bases between the two ends. Germline V CDR1 and CDR2: GTSNPN, SVGIG (reference sequence). The CDR3 spells CAWSVGVSGNTIYF. The CDR3 region has the DNA TGTGCCTGGAGTGTAGGAGTCTCTGGAAACACCATATATTTT.

J is TRBJ2-2 and V is TRBV14, with 10 bases identical to TRBD2. Germline values: CDR1 SGHDN, CDR2 FVKESK. After removal of 4 bases from V and 5 bases from J, the junction contained 7 bases not matched to a gene. CDR3 length: 16 amino acids. The CDR3 DNA follows: TGTGCCAGCAGCCCCCGGACTAGCGGAAATACCGGGGAGCTGTTTTTT. Amino acid sequence: CASSPRTSGNTGELFF.

V gene TRBV27 combines with J gene TRBJ2-7, with D possibly TRBD1 on 6 matching bases. Per the germline V gene, CDR1 is MNHEY and CDR2 is SMNVEV (reference sequence). The CDR3 runs to 14 residues. V lost 9 bases, J lost 9 bases, and 24 bases lay in between. The CDR3 sequence: CARNSTGPQLGQYF. The CDR3 region has the DNA TGTGCCAGGAATTCGACAGGACCGCAGCTTGGGCAGTACTTC.